This T cell receptor (beta chain) was recorded in a study of blood T cells in healthy people across ages. This clonotype has a count of ten or more. The antigen is not known. The study's findings and limits: Because sorting was not performed, PBMCs prevented conclusive naive versus antigen-experienced comparison. Whereas aged donors had fewer naive CD4+ cells, long-lived donors had more of them and higher diversity.

Trimming shortened V by 2 bases and J by 2 bases, and 10 bases separated the two germline ends. This CDR3 is built from 14 residues. Germline-derived CDR1 and CDR2 are WSHSY and SAAADI. Primed by a sample-barcoded 5' primer and a J-beta primer mix, a second PCR proceeded for about 6 to 12 cycles. Per-sample output comprised a minimum of 2.5 million paired-end reads containing CDR3. TCRdb reanalysed the 5' RACE reads using MiXCR and keeps one entry per CDR3 protein. This table holds about 1.7 million distinct CDR3 sequences, under 30% found once. The specimen was blood. The receptor's source is a woman aged 25 to 39 in good health. The chain joins TRBV10-2 to TRBJ2-7; possible D gene TRBD2, 6 bases. In nucleotides, the CDR3 is TGCGCCAGCAGTGAGCCGGGACTGACCTACGAGCAGTACTTC. Its translation is CASSEPGLTYEQYF.